The clone carrying this T cell receptor beta chain has a handful of counts. The data stem from a study of early T cells in non-severe SARS-CoV-2 infection. Tagging with unique molecular identifiers was applied to individual cDNA molecules. TCRdb itself ran the 5' RACE reads through MiXCR, one entry per CDR3 protein. The profile shows 87,000 or so distinct CDR3 sequences, approximately 13% of them singletons. Trimming cost V 5 bases and J 6 bases; bases outside gene matches: 7. Germline lookup yields CDR1 SGDLS and CDR2 YYNGEE. The CDR3 totals 13 residues. Sequenced input: whole blood. This receptor was obtained from an adult who was a healthcare worker with PCR-confirmed SARS-CoV-2 infection or an uninfected control (not recorded which). The V call is TRBV9, the J call TRBJ2-7, with 8 nucleotides matching TRBD1. The CDR3 here is CASRRQGLSEQYF. CDR3 coding DNA: TGTGCCAGCAGGCGACAGGGGTTGTCCGAGCAGTACTTC.